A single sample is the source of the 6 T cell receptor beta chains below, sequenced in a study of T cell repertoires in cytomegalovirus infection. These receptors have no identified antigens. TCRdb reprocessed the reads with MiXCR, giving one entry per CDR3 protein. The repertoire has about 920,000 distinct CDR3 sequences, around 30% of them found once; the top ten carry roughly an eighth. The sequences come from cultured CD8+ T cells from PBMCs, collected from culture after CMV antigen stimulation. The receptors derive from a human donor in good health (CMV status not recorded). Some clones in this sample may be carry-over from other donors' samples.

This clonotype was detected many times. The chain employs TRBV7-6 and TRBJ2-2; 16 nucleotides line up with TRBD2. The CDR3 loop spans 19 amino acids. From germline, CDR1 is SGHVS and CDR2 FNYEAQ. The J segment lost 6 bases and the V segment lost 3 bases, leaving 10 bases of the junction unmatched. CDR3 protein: CASSFSPGTSGGAAGELFF. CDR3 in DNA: TGTGCCAGCAGCTTTAGTCCCGGGACTAGCGGGGGGGCCGCCGGGGAGCTGTTTTTT.

In DNA, the CDR3 is TGTGCCAGCAGTTACTCGACTAGCGGGGGCTACCCTCCAGATACGCAGTATTTT. Amino acid sequence: CASSYSTSGGYPPDTQYF. The V and J genes are TRBV6-2 or TRBV6-3 and TRBJ2-3; 12 positions match TRBD2. Unmatched junction bases numbered 8, after V lost 0 bases and J lost 4 bases. CDR3 length equals 18 residues. CDR1 and CDR2 from the germline V gene are MNHEY and SVGEGT.

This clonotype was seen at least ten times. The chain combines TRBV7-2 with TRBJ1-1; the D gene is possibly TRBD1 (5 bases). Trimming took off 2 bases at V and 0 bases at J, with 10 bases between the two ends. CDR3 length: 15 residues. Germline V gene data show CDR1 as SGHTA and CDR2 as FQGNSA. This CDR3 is CASSLRDSVNTEAFF. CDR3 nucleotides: TGTGCCAGCAGCTTACGAGACAGTGTGAACACTGAAGCTTTCTTT.

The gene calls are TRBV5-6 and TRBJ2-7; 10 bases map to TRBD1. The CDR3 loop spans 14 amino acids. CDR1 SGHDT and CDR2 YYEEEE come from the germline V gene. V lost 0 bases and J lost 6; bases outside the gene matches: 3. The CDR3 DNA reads TGTGCCAGCAGCTTGGGGGACAGGGGTCGCGAGCAGTACTTC. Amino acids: CASSLGDRGREQYF.

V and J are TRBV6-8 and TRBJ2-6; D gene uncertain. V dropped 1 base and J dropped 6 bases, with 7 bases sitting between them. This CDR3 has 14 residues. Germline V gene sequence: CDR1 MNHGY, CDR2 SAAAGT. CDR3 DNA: TGTGCCAGCAGTTACTTTGATATGGCCAACGTCCTGACTTTC. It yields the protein CASSYFDMANVLTF.

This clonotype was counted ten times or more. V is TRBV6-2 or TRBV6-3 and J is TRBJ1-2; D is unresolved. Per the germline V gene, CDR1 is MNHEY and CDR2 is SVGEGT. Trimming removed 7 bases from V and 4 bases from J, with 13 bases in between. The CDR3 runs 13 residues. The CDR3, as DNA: TGTGCCAGCACTATGGACGGGTCCTATGGCTACACCTTC. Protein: CASTMDGSYGYTF.